What follows is one TCR beta chain and its context. This sample was taken from a study of blood T cell repertoires in COVID-19. Study-wide context: Sites in the United States, Italy and Spain provided acute and convalescent COVID-19 samples. Sample material is recorded as cDNA or gDNA derived from T cells, B-cell-depleted T cells, or PBMCs.

Original analysis: Reference gene primer amplification gave nucleated cell count estimates. Measured with immunoSEQ multiplex PCR; TCRdb has only the in-frame clones, and not every one. V, J and clone size are taken as reported in that table, and D and trimming were inferred from the DNA itself. The table includes a few hundred thousand clones, about three quarters detected once. Trimming pared 6 bases from V and 0 bases from J, leaving 17 bases between. The germline V gene encodes CDR1 SGHAT and CDR2 FQNNGV. This CDR3 comprises 16 residues. The J gene is TRBJ1-1, the V gene TRBV11-2; possible D gene TRBD1, 5 bases. The sequenced sample was peripheral blood. The receptor comes from a woman of 80 years or more with acute or convalescent COVID-19. CDR3 coding DNA: TGTGCCAGCAGATCCCGGAGGGGCGACATGAACACTGAAGCTTTCTTT. Translation: CASRSRRGDMNTEAFF.